This T cell receptor beta chain was documented in a study of T-cell reconstitution after alpha-beta-depleted transplantation in children. The CDR3 has 15 amino acids. Losses at the gene ends were 8 bases for V and 5 bases for J; bases not matched to a gene: 11. Unique molecular identifiers were incorporated into the prepared TCRbeta library. One entry per CDR3 protein, called by TCRdb with MiXCR from the PCR reads. The sample lists a few hundred thousand distinct CDR3 sequences, around 10% occurring once. Sequenced here: PBMCs from the stem cell graft donor, sampled from the stem cell graft. The sequence derives from a human donor who donated a stem cell graft to a child with acute lymphoblastic leukemia. V usage is TRBV12-3 or TRBV12-4 and J usage is TRBJ1-4; the match to TRBD1 covers 7 bases. This chain's CDR3 is CASLDPGTENEKLFF. The DNA of the CDR3 is TGTGCCAGCTTAGACCCCGGGACAGAGAATGAAAAACTGTTTTTT.